This T cell receptor (beta chain) was found in a study of blood T cell repertoires in COVID-19. Study overall: Italy, Spain and the United States were the sources of the convalescent and acute COVID-19 samples. Sources were T cells, B-cell-depleted T cells, or PBMCs; the material itself was cDNA or gDNA.

Germline V gives CDR1 SGHVS, CDR2 FNYEAQ. V gave up 0 bases and J gave up 8 bases, with 11 bases separating them. The CDR3 loop spans 15 amino acids. Original processing methods: Estimation of nucleated cell counts relied on the amplification of reference gene primers. The data were produced by immunoSEQ multiplex PCR, yet TCRdb's version contains in-frame clones alone and is incomplete. For V, J and clone size, that table is used; D and trimming come from the DNA. This sample has roughly 61,000 clones, with more than 60% found just once. The J gene is TRBJ1-6, the V gene TRBV7-6; D is possibly TRBD1 (5 bases). The sequence derives from a woman in her 70s with acute or convalescent COVID-19. Sample: peripheral blood. In nucleotides, the CDR3 is TGTGCCAGCAGCTTAGCGGGGGGGATGGATTCACCCCTCCACTTT. Residues: CASSLAGGMDSPLHF. The full variable domain, its missing parts supplied by reference TRBV7-6 and TRBJ1-6, is GAGVSQSPRYKVTKRGQDVALRCDPISGHVSLYWYRQALGQGPEFLTYFNYEAQQDKSGLPNDRFSAERPEGSISTLTIQRTEQRDSAMYRCASSLAGGMDSPLHFGNGTRLTVT.